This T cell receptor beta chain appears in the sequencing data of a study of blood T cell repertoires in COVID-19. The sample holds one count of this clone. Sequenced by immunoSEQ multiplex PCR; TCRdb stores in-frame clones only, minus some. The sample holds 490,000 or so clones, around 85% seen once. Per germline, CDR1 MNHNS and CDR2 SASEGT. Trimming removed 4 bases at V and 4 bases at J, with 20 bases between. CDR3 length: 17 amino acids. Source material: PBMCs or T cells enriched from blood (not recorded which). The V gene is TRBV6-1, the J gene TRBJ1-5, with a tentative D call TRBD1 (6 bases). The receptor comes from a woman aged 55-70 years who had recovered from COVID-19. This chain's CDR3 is CASSGGLGARDNQPQHF. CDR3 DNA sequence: TGTGCCAGCAGTGGAGGGCTGGGGGCCAGGGATAATCAGCCCCAGCATTTT.